These 15 T cell receptor beta chains share one sample of origin, sequenced in a study of blood T cell repertoires in COVID-19. The protocol was immunoSEQ multiplex PCR, while the TCRdb copy is restricted to in-frame clones and leaves out a portion. The sample includes roughly 300,000 clones, roughly 85% of them seen just once. The sample consisted of peripheral blood. The receptors derive from a human donor in a cohort sampled during active COVID-19.

This clone was found once. This chain connects TRBV5-6 to TRBJ1-1; D not certain. CDR3 length: 14 amino acids. CDR1 and CDR2 from the germline V gene are SGHDT and YYEEEE. V lost 3 bases and J lost 0, with 9 bases in between. CDR3 DNA sequence: TGTGCCAGCAGCTCCGGGGTCATGAACACTGAAGCTTTCTTT. This codes for CASSSGVMNTEAFF.

The chain employs TRBV6-4 and TRBJ1-1, with a weak D call TRBD1 (5 bases). The V gene lost 2 bases and the J gene lost 3 bases, with 16 bases spanning the gap. This CDR3 has 16 amino acids. Germline lookup yields CDR1 MRHNA and CDR2 SNTAGT. This CDR3 is CASSDRMGLRYTEAFF. Written as DNA, the CDR3 is TGTGCCAGCAGTGACCGAATGGGGCTGAGGTACACTGAAGCTTTCTTT.

V usage is TRBV3-1 (or the pseudogene TRBV3-2) and J usage is TRBJ2-7, with unresolved D. V was pared by 5 bases and J by 2 bases, with 16 bases between. In germline, CDR1 is LGHDT, CDR2 YNNKEL (reference sequence). There are 15 residues in the CDR3. CDR3 coding DNA: TGTGCCAGCAGCTCAAGCTCTGGTCATCCCTACGAGCAGTACTTC. Translating it yields CASSSSSGHPYEQYF.

This clone showed up just once. This sequence joins TRBV18 and TRBJ1-1; no definite D call. Trimming removed 6 bases at V and 5 bases at J, with 13 bases between. CDR3 size: 13 residues. CDR1 and CDR2 (germline): KGHSH, LQKENI. The CDR3 sequence is CASSPEVGTEAFF. DNA for the CDR3: TGTGCCAGCTCCCCTGAGGTTGGGACTGAAGCTTTCTTT.

The V gene is TRBV11-2, the J gene TRBJ1-2; 9 nucleotides agree with TRBD1. Germline V lookup: CDR1 SGHAT, CDR2 FQNNGV. The CDR3 length is 14 residues. The trim removed 4 bases at V and 7 bases at J, leaving 7 bases unmatched. CDR3: CASSSSRDRVGYTF. DNA of the CDR3: TGTGCCAGCAGCTCTTCTAGGGACAGGGTTGGCTACACCTTC. The full variable domain, its missing parts supplied by reference TRBV11-2 and TRBJ1-2, is EAGVAQSPRYKIIEKRQSVAFWCNPISGHATLYWYQQILGQGPKLLIQFQNNGVVDDSQLPKDRFSAERLKGVDSTLKIQPAKLEDSAVYLCASSSSRDRVGYTFGSGTRLTVV.

The chain carries TRBV6-5 and TRBJ2-5, with 7 nucleotides matching TRBD2. The junction had 6 bases not matched to a gene; V was cut back by 4 bases and J by 1 base. There are 15 residues in the CDR3. CDR1 is MNHEY and CDR2 is SVGAGI in the germline V gene. The CDR3 coding sequence is TGTGCCAGCAGTTCAGCGGGATCCATCCAAGAGACCCAGTACTTC. Its protein product is CASSSAGSIQETQYF.

J is TRBJ2-7 and V is TRBV18, with 11 bases aligning to TRBD1. This CDR3 contains 15 residues. Germline trimming cut 5 bases from V and 2 bases from J; bases unmatched to any gene: 5. Germline loops: CDR1 KGHSH, CDR2 LQKENI. CDR3: CASSKGQGGTYEQYF. In DNA, the CDR3 is TGTGCCAGCTCAAAGGGACAGGGGGGAACCTACGAGCAGTACTTC.

The sample holds one count of this clone. The V gene is TRBV18, the J gene TRBJ2-3; D may be TRBD1 (6 bases). Per germline, CDR1 KGHSH and CDR2 LQKENI. The CDR3 is 17 residues long. Trimming removed 3 bases at V and 0 bases at J, with 16 bases between. The CDR3 is CASSPIPGQISTDTQYF. The CDR3 DNA is TGTGCCAGCTCACCGATCCCGGGACAAATTAGCACAGATACGCAGTATTTT.

The rearrangement links TRBV5-6 to TRBJ1-2; D gene unclear. Germline V gene data show CDR1 as SGHDT and CDR2 as YYEEEE. Trimming removed 1 base from V and 2 bases from J, with 6 bases in between. This CDR3 has 13 residues. CDR3 nucleotides: TGTGCCAGCAGCTTGAACTCAAACTATGGCTACACCTTC. Translated: CASSLNSNYGYTF.

V and J are TRBV5-1 and TRBJ1-4, with 7 bases lining up with TRBD1. This CDR3 contains 15 residues. V shed 5 bases, J shed 3 bases, and the junction held 7 bases outside the gene matches. Germline CDR1 and CDR2: SGHRS and YFSETQ. The CDR3 loop is CASSYTGQSNEKLFF. CDR3 DNA sequence: TGCGCCAGCAGTTACACGGGACAGTCTAATGAAAAACTGTTTTTT.

V is TRBV10-3 and J is TRBJ1-5; 7 nucleotides align to TRBD1. Losses at the gene ends were 3 bases for V and 1 base for J; bases not matched to a gene: 6. The CDR3 is 16 residues long. Germline-derived CDR1 and CDR2 are ENHRY and SYGVKD. CDR3 sequence reads: CAISDRGLGSNQPQHF. The CDR3 region has the DNA TGTGCCATCAGTGATAGGGGGCTAGGGAGCAATCAGCCCCAGCATTTT.

The rearrangement uses TRBV7-9 and TRBJ1-1, with D hard to call. Germline V lookup: CDR1 SEHNR, CDR2 FQNEAQ (reference sequence). This CDR3 spans 14 amino acids. V was trimmed by 1 base and J by 2 bases, leaving 8 bases between them. CDR3 region: CASSLDRRNTEAFF. The CDR3 DNA is TGTGCCAGCAGCTTAGATCGGAGAAACACTGAAGCTTTCTTT.

This sequence joins TRBV7-2 and TRBJ2-7; no firm D call. The CDR3 length is 12 residues. Trimming pared 1 base from V and 7 bases from J, leaving 8 bases between. From germline, CDR1 is SGHTA and CDR2 FQGNSA. The CDR3 here is CASSLDEMEQYF. In DNA form, the CDR3 reads TGTGCCAGCAGCTTAGACGAGATGGAGCAGTACTTC.

The chain employs TRBV7-9 and TRBJ2-3; D may be TRBD1 (5 bases). CDR3 length: 14 residues. V lost 1 base and J lost 4, with 9 bases in between. Germline CDR1 is SEHNR and CDR2 is FQNEAQ (reference sequence). CDR3 region: CASSLVQGADTQYF. CDR3 nucleotide sequence: TGTGCCAGCAGCTTAGTGCAAGGGGCAGATACGCAGTATTTT.

The chain carries TRBV7-9 and TRBJ2-7, with D possibly being TRBD2 (7 bases). Trimming cost V 3 bases and J 2 bases, with 11 bases left between them. CDR1 and CDR2 (germline): SEHNR, FQNEAQ (reference sequence). This CDR3 contains 14 residues. Written as DNA, the CDR3 is TGTGCCAGCAGCTTGGCGGGGGACACCTACGAGCAGTACTTC. Protein: CASSLAGDTYEQYF.